This is a list of T cell receptor beta chains from one sample in a study of T cell responses to AZD1222 COVID-19 vaccine. Libraries were prepared by immunoSEQ multiplex PCR; TCRdb keeps only in-frame clonotypes and omits some of them. Of more than 150,000 clones listed, approximately 90% are singletons. The sample consisted of peripheral blood, taken on day 0 of AZD1222 vaccination. These TCRs come from an adult in good health. Both conserved end residues are trimmed from each CDR3. Fields, in order: V gene, J gene, CDR3 protein.

TRBV19	TRBJ2-5	ASSTLTEETQY
TRBV5-8	TRBJ1-2	ASSPLDQGLILWGYT
TRBV5-1	TRBJ1-2	ASSEDRGVYGYT
TRBV18	TRBJ2-7	ASSLESTGGYEQY
TRBV3-1/TRBV3-2	TRBJ2-7	ASSHGGLAGDNTRVYEQY
TRBV30	TRBJ1-5	AWSDRGNQPQH
TRBV18	TRBJ1-2	ASSLGTAVGYGYT
TRBV5-5	TRBJ2-2	ATLQGASITGELF
TRBV27	TRBJ2-3	ASSLSLSRTQY
TRBV5-8	TRBJ1-5	ASSFQTASYSNQPQH
TRBV7-2	TRBJ2-7	ASSLVAGTSGEEQY
TRBV9	TRBJ2-3	ASNPGRGSTDTQY
TRBV10-3	TRBJ2-7	AISRQGEASYEQY
TRBV5-8	TRBJ2-7	ASRLSDRVEQY
TRBV18	TRBJ1-4	ASSLFRGDEKLF
TRBV7-9	TRBJ2-2	ASSLAGTNTGELF
TRBV6-1	TRBJ1-3	ASSGGMRGAFGNTIY
TRBV5-1	TRBJ1-2	ASSSTAGQANYGYT
TRBV19	TRBJ1-2	ASSPQTDFYGYT
TRBV2	TRBJ1-6	ASRGQGDNSPLH
TRBV15	TRBJ2-3	ATSRTRFTDTQY
TRBV6-5	TRBJ1-5	ASLMARNQPQH
TRBV27	TRBJ2-3	ASMRLAGGLNTDTQY
TRBV3-1/TRBV3-2	TRBJ1-4	ASSQGSAGREKLF
TRBV30	TRBJ1-2	AWSAGTGRSSGYT
TRBV19	TRBJ2-6	ASSMLGAGANVLT
TRBV18	TRBJ2-3	ASSPGGGFTDTQY
TRBV3-1/TRBV3-2	TRBJ1-2	ASSPRDSRRGYT
TRBV5-1	TRBJ1-6	ASSPNRGSSPLH
TRBV3-1/TRBV3-2	TRBJ1-6	AARGTGFNSPLH
TRBV14	TRBJ1-2	ASSPGGANYGYT
TRBV4-3	TRBJ2-1	ASSQDLGGRDNEQF
TRBV7-9	TRBJ2-7	ASTLRTGSSYEQY
TRBV7-9	TRBJ2-5	ASSFSPANLGIRETQY
TRBV10-1	TRBJ1-5	ASSDRGNQPQH
TRBV3-1/TRBV3-2	TRBJ2-7	ASSQGVIAGSGEQY
TRBV20-1	TRBJ1-5	SASSISNQPQH
TRBV10-3	TRBJ1-4	AISLSDEKLF
TRBV19	TRBJ1-4	ASSRPDRASEKLF
TRBV5-4	TRBJ2-7	ASSWDLTSGIPYEQY